Sequencing of this T cell receptor (beta chain) was carried out in a study of CD4 T cells in relation to SARS-CoV-2 and coronaviruses. Study at large: A couple of subjects were Hispanic; patients were 7 or 8 males and 4 females. Study outcomes and limitations: Each donor contributed either pre-pandemic or post-infection samples, not both.

Here immunoSEQ multiplex PCR was the method, and the copy in TCRdb shows in-frame clones only, minus some. The table includes under 13,000 clones, about nine tenths detected once. Worth noting for this clone: Its target is not known.

This CDR3 contains 16 residues. Trimming removed 5 bases from V and 4 bases from J; junction bases left unmatched: 6. Looked up from germline, CDR1 is SEHNR and CDR2 is FQNEAQ (reference sequence). The sample taken for sequencing was naive CD4+ T cells from PBMCs. Subset indicated: naive CD4+ T cells isolated by negative enrichment. The J gene is TRBJ2-7, the V gene TRBV7-9; TRBD2 aligns across 15 bases. This receptor was obtained from an adult with COVID-19. In nucleotides, the CDR3 is TGTGCCAGCAGCCGGACTAGCGGGGGGGCTGGGTACGAGCAGTACTTC. Amino acid sequence: CASSRTSGGAGYEQYF.